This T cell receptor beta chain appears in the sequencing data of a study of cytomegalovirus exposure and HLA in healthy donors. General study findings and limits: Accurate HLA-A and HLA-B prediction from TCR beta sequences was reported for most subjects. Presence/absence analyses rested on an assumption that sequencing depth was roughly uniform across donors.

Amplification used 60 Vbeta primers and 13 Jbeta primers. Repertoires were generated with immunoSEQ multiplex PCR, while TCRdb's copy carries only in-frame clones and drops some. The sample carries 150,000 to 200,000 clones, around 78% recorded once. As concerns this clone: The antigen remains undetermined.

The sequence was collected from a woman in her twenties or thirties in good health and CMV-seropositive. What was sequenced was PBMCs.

The CDR3 reads CASSHRTGQFSTNEKLFF. Written as DNA, the CDR3 is TGCGCCAGCAGCCACCGGACAGGGCAATTCTCAACTAATGAAAAACTGTTTTTT. The chain employs TRBV4-3 and TRBJ1-4, with 8 bases that match TRBD1. This CDR3 comprises 18 residues. Losses at the gene ends were 3 bases for V and 0 bases for J; bases not matched to a gene: 9. Looked up from germline, CDR1 is LGHNA and CDR2 is YSLEER.